Listed below are T cell receptor beta chains from one sample, sequenced in a study of PD-1 blockade in mismatch repair-deficient tumors. Produced via immunoSEQ multiplex PCR; TCRdb's table is partial and in-frame only. This table has some 120,000 clones, 88% appearing once. The sequenced sample was peripheral blood, obtained 72 weeks after starting pembrolizumab. These TCRs come from an adult with mismatch repair-deficient cancer. The CDR3 runs from the conserved cysteine through the conserved F or W.

18,TRBJ2-3,TRBV7-9,CASSLVRRLASSTDTQYF
17,TRBJ2-3,TRBV19,CASSKTYLASATDTQYF
17,TRBJ2-5,TRBV5-4,CASSRQGVGTARETQYF
14,TRBJ2-7,TRBV28,CASSIRGLLYEQYF
15,TRBJ2-7,TRBV6-6,CASSQGQGVSYEQYF
17,TRBJ2-7,TRBV5-1,CASSLGPDAGGSYEQYF
15,TRBJ2-2,TRBV5-6,CASSLLSGKAGELFF
19,TRBJ2-1,TRBV7-9,CASSTPGTATRWRYNEQFF
13,TRBJ2-7,TRBV11-3,CASSSGIAYEQYF
13,TRBJ2-5,TRBV29-1,CSGLRGSQETQYF
13,TRBJ1-4,TRBV7-9,CASSFLSGEKLFF
12,TRBJ2-5,TRBV27,CASSVNGETQYF
15,TRBJ2-7,TRBV27,CASSPRTSGGRQQYF
12,TRBJ2-7,TRBV7-6,CASSSLSREQYF
15,TRBJ2-3,TRBV11-3,CASSLMGTDPDTQYF
12,TRBJ1-2,TRBV6-5,CASTVGVQGYTF
12,TRBJ2-7,TRBV6-5,CASSYGRSEQYF
13,TRBJ1-1,TRBV27,CASSLRDRDEAFF
15,TRBJ2-7,TRBV15,CATSRAGQGSYEQYF
16,TRBJ2-5,TRBV11-2,CASSLMERVQQETQYF
15,TRBJ2-3,TRBV7-9,CASSPAHLSTDTQYF
14,TRBJ1-4,TRBV4-1,CASSPPGQHEKLFF
16,TRBJ2-3,TRBV7-9,CASSSTHGQGGDTQYF
15,TRBJ2-3,TRBV5-1,CASSLTGLVTDTQYF
12,TRBJ1-2,TRBV4-1,CASSQATRGYTF
17,TRBJ2-5,TRBV4-1,CASSYKVPAASQETQYF
15,TRBJ2-5,TRBV4-3,CASSPIPSGGETQYF
14,TRBJ2-1,TRBV27,CASSLSVAGTEQFF
20,TRBJ1-3,TRBV6-1,CASSEGAGANLISWGNTIYF
19,TRBJ2-5,TRBV27,CASSSLPLGTALPGETQYF
12,TRBJ2-7,TRBV28,CASSLDIYEQYF
15,TRBJ2-1,TRBV4-3,CASSQDMASGNEQFF
15,TRBJ2-7,TRBV6-5,CASSYAGSDSYEQYF
14,TRBJ2-7,TRBV11-2,CASSLLAGGREQYF
14,TRBJ2-2,TRBV25-1,CASSEGREVGELFF
14,TRBJ2-2,TRBV6-5,CASSYVENTGELFF
11,TRBJ2-7,TRBV11-2,CASSPGREQYF
15,TRBJ1-2,TRBV5-4,CASSLQGQARLLYTF